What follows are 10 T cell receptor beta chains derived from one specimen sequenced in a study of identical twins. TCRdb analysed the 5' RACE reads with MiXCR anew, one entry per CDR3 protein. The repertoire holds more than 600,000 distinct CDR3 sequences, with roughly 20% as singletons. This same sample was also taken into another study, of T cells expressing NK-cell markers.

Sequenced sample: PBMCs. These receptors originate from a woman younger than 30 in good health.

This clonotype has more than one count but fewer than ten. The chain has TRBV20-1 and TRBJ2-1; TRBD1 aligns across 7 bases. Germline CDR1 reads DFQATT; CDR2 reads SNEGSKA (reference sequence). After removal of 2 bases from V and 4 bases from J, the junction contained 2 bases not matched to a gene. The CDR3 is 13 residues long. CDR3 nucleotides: TGCAGTGCTAGAAGGGACAGTTACAATGAGCAGTTCTTC. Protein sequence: CSARRDSYNEQFF.

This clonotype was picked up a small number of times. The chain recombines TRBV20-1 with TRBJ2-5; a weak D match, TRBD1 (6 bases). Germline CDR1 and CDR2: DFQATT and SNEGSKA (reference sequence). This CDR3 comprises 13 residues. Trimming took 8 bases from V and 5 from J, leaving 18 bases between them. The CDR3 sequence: CSCSSGTRETQYF. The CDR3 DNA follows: TGCAGTTGTTCCTCCGGGACAAGGGAGACCCAGTACTTC.

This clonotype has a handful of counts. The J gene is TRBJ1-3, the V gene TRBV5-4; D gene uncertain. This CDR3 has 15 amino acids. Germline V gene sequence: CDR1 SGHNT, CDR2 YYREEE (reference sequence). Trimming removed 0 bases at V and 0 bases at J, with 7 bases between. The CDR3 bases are TGTGCCAGCAGCTTGGCCCAGGACTCTGGAAACACCATATATTTT. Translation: CASSLAQDSGNTIYF. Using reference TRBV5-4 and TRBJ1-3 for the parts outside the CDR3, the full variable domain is ETGVTQSPTHLIKTRGQQVTLRCSSQSGHNTVSWYQQALGQGPQFIFQYYREEENGRGNFPPRFSGLQFPNYSSELNVNALELDDSALYLCASSLAQDSGNTIYFGEGSWLTVV.

The DNA of the CDR3 is TGTGCCAGCAGTTACATGGGGGGCTCGTCATGGGCTTTCTTT. It translates to CASSYMGGSSWAFF. The V and J genes are TRBV6-5 and TRBJ1-1; weak D call: TRBD1 (6 bases). The CDR3 sequence is 14 residues long. Deletions cut 2 bases from V and 11 bases from J, with 18 bases between. From germline, CDR1 is MNHEY and CDR2 SVGAGI.

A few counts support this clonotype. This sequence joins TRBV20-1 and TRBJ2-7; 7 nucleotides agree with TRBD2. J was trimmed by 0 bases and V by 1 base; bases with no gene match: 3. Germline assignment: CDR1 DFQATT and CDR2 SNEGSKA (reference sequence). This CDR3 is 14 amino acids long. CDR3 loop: CSARGIAGSYEQYF. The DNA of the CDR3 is TGCAGTGCTAGAGGAATAGCGGGCTCCTACGAGCAGTACTTC.

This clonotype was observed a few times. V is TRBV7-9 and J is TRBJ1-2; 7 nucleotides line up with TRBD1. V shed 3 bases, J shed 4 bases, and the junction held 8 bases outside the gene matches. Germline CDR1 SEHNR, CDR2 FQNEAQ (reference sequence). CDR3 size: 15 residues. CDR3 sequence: CASSFSGGVGYGYTF. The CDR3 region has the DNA TGTGCCAGCAGCTTCTCAGGGGGAGTAGGCTATGGCTACACCTTC. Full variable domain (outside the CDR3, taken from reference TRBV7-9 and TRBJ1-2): DTGVSQNPRHKITKRGQNVTFRCDPISEHNRLYWYRQTLGQGPEFLTYFQNEAQLEKSRLLSDRFSAERPKGSFSTLEIQRTEQGDSAMYLCASSFSGGVGYGYTFGSGTRLTVV.

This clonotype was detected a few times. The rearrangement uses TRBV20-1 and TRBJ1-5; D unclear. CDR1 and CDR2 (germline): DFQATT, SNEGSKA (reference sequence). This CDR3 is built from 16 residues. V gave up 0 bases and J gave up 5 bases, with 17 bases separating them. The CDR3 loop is CSARDVDGGIYQPQHF. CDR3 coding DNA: TGCAGTGCTAGAGATGTGGATGGAGGGATTTATCAGCCCCAGCATTTT.

This chain's CDR3 is CASRPRILYEQYF. DNA of the CDR3: TGTGCCAGCAGGCCTCGGATCCTCTACGAGCAGTACTTC. The rearrangement links TRBV12-3 or TRBV12-4 to TRBJ2-7; D gene ambiguous. V was cut by 6 bases and J by 3 bases, with 12 bases left in between. The CDR3 has 13 residues.

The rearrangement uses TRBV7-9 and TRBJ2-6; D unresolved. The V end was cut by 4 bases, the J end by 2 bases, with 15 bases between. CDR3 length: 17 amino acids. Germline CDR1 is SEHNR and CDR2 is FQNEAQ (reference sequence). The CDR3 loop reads CASSSPSRSPGANVLTF. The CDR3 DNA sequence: TGTGCCAGCAGCTCCCCAAGTCGATCCCCTGGGGCCAACGTCCTGACTTTC.

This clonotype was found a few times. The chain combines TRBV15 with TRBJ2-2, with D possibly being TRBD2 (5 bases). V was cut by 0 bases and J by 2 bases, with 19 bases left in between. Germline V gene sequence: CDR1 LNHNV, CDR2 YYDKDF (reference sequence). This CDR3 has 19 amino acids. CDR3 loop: CATSRDSREAEPNTGELFF. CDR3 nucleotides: TGTGCCACCAGCAGAGATAGCCGAGAAGCGGAACCAAACACCGGGGAGCTGTTTTTT.